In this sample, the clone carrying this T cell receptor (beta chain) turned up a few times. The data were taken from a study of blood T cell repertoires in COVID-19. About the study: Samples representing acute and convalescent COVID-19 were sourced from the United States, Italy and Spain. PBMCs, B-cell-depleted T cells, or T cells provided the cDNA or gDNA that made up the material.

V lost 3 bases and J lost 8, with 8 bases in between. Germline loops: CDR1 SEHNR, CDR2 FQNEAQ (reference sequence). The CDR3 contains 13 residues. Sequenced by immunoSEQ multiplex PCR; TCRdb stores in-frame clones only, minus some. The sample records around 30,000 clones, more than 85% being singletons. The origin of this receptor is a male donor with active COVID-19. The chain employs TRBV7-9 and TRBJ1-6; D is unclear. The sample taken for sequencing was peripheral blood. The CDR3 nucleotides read TGTGCCAGCAGCTTCTTCGGGGATTCACCCCTCCACTTT. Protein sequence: CASSFFGDSPLHF.